The next 19 T cell receptor beta chains were all read from a single sample in a study of cytomegalovirus exposure and HLA in healthy donors. PCR involved 60 Vbeta and 13 Jbeta primers. Sequencing was performed with immunoSEQ multiplex PCR; in TCRdb, only in-frame clones are kept and a portion is missing. The table has a few hundred thousand clones, roughly 70% seen once; the top ten hold around 2.3%. Sequenced material: PBMCs. The receptors were sampled from a female donor in good health and CMV-seronegative.

The V gene is TRBV28, the J gene TRBJ2-3; 9 positions agree with TRBD2. The germline V gene encodes CDR1 MDHEN and CDR2 SYDVKM. The CDR3 covers 16 residues. V lost 4 bases, J lost 5 bases, and 10 bases stayed unmatched. The CDR3 sequence: CASSSYFLAGQDTQYF. In nucleotides, the CDR3 is TGTGCCAGCAGTTCTTACTTTCTAGCGGGACAAGATACGCAGTATTTT.

V usage is TRBV9 and J usage is TRBJ1-2; 10 bases are a match to TRBD1. The trim removed 4 bases at V and 0 bases at J, leaving 9 bases unmatched. This CDR3 comprises 17 residues. CDR1 is SGDLS and CDR2 is YYNGEE in the germline V gene. The CDR3 DNA follows: TGTGCCAGCAGCCGAGGGACAGGGGCGATGGCTAACTATGGCTACACCTTC. This sequence encodes CASSRGTGAMANYGYTF. Looking up the rest from reference TRBV9 and TRBJ1-2 gives the full variable domain: DSGVTQTPKHLITATGQRVTLRCSPRSGDLSVYWYQQSLDQGLQFLIQYYNGEERAKGNILERFSAQQFPDLHSELNLSSLELGDSALYFCASSRGTGAMANYGYTFGSGTRLTVV.

The chain is built from TRBV2 and TRBJ1-4; D not resolved. The CDR3 runs to 12 residues. V lost 6 bases and J 4 bases, leaving 6 bases between the germline ends. Germline V gene lookup returns CDR1 SNHLY and CDR2 FYNNEI. The CDR3 here is CASRSINEKLFF. The CDR3 DNA follows: TGTGCCAGCAGATCCATTAATGAAAAACTGTTTTTT.

This clone has a handful of counts. The CDR3 here is CASKVSSGGSTDTQYF. Written as DNA, the CDR3 is TGTGCCAGCAAGGTTTCTAGCGGGGGTAGCACAGATACGCAGTATTTT. V usage is TRBV2 and J usage is TRBJ2-3; 10 nucleotides agree with TRBD2. V lost 7 bases to trimming and J lost 0 bases; unmatched junction nucleotides: 7. This CDR3 has 16 amino acids. CDR1 is SNHLY, CDR2 FYNNEI, per germline.

The chain is built from TRBV28 and TRBJ2-3; the D gene is possibly TRBD2 (6 bases). Per germline, CDR1 MDHEN and CDR2 SYDVKM. The CDR3 has 12 residues. V lost 10 bases and J 0 bases, leaving 8 bases between the germline ends. The CDR3 region is CAIGGSTDTQYF. The CDR3 nucleotides are TGTGCCATCGGAGGGAGCACAGATACGCAGTATTTT.

The rearrangement joins TRBV13 to TRBJ2-1, with 7 nucleotides matching TRBD2. The CDR3 consists of 15 residues. The J segment lost 4 bases and the V segment lost 0 bases, leaving 3 bases of the junction unmatched. CDR1 is PRHDT and CDR2 is FYEKMQ in the germline V gene (reference sequence). The CDR3 nucleotides read TGTGCCAGCAGCTTAGGGGCTAGCGGTTACAATGAGCAGTTCTTC. It is translated as CASSLGASGYNEQFF.

The CDR3 coding sequence is TGTGCCAGCAGCGGCATTTCAACGGGAGAGACCCAGTACTTC. The encoded protein is CASSGISTGETQYF. The V and J genes are TRBV9 and TRBJ2-5; D not resolved. With 3 bases removed from V and 4 bases from J, the gap between germline ends came to 13 bases. The CDR3 covers 14 residues. Germline-derived CDR1 and CDR2 are SGDLS and YYNGEE.

The genes are TRBV19 and TRBJ2-1, with 11 bases aligning to TRBD1. Germline values: CDR1 LNHDA, CDR2 SQIVND (reference sequence). CDR3 length: 14 residues. The ends lost 8 bases at V and 4 bases at J; junction bases unmatched: 4. The CDR3 protein is CASVGQGAYNEQFF. The CDR3 nucleotides are TGTGCCAGTGTTGGACAGGGGGCATACAATGAGCAGTTCTTC.

V is TRBV4-1 and J is TRBJ2-1; 10 nucleotides agree with TRBD2. This CDR3 contains 16 residues. The V segment lost 6 bases and the J segment 0 bases; nucleotides outside the gene matches: 5. CDR1 is MGHRA and CDR2 is YSYEKL in the germline V gene. The CDR3 is CASSTSGVSSYNEQFF. The CDR3 coding sequence is TGCGCCAGCAGTACTAGCGGGGTCAGCTCCTACAATGAGCAGTTCTTC.

This clone was counted once. This sequence joins TRBV5-8 and TRBJ2-5; 10 nucleotides match TRBD2. The CDR3 has 15 residues. V was pared by 2 bases and J by 3 bases, with 4 bases of the junction left unmatched. From germline, CDR1 is SGHTS and CDR2 YDEGEE. This CDR3 reads CASSLGLAVEETQYF. CDR3 in DNA: TGTGCCAGCAGCTTAGGACTAGCGGTTGAAGAGACCCAGTACTTC. Supplemented by reference TRBV5-8 and TRBJ2-5, the full variable domain reads EAGVTQSPTHLIKTRGQQATLRCSPISGHTSVYWYQQALGLGLQFLLWYDEGEERNRGNFPPRFSGRQFPNYSSELNVNALELEDSALYLCASSLGLAVEETQYFGPGTRLLVL.

The chain is built from TRBV5-1 and TRBJ2-1; 16 bases match TRBD2. Germline V gene sequence: CDR1 SGHRS, CDR2 YFSETQ. There are 19 residues in the CDR3. Losses at the gene ends were 0 bases for V and 4 bases for J; bases not matched to a gene: 7. The CDR3, as DNA: TGCGCCAGCAGCTTGGCGGGACTAGCGGGAGGGGGGGGTTACAATGAGCAGTTCTTC. Amino acids: CASSLAGLAGGGGYNEQFF.

This clone appeared a few times. The chain is built from TRBV28 and TRBJ2-7, with a possible D match to TRBD1 (6 bases). The V gene's germline CDR1 is MDHEN and CDR2 SYDVKM. The CDR3 consists of 12 residues. V shed 6 bases and J shed 9 bases, with 15 bases lying between them. CDR3 residues: CASRLQGQGQYF. The CDR3 bases are TGTGCCAGCAGGCTACAGGGTCAGGGGCAGTACTTC.

This clone has only a few counts. The chain joins TRBV14 to TRBJ1-1; D is unclear. This CDR3 is built from 16 residues. The V gene lost 4 bases and the J gene lost 1 base, with 16 bases spanning the gap. Germline loops: CDR1 SGHDN, CDR2 FVKESK. For the CDR3, the DNA is TGTGCCAGCAGCCGAGGCGTCGGGGTCACGAACACTGAAGCTTTCTTT. It yields the protein CASSRGVGVTNTEAFF.

The chain couples TRBV4-1 to TRBJ1-2, with 7 positions matching TRBD1. CDR1 is MGHRA and CDR2 is YSYEKL in the germline V gene. The length of the CDR3 is 15 residues. V shed 1 base, J shed 2 bases, and the junction held 4 bases outside the gene matches. The CDR3 coding sequence is TGCGCCAGCAGCCAAGCGACAGGGAGGAACTATGGCTACACCTTC. Its protein is CASSQATGRNYGYTF.

The chain couples TRBV5-1 to TRBJ2-7, with 13 nucleotides matching TRBD2. The germline gives CDR1 SGHRS, CDR2 YFSETQ. This CDR3 comprises 16 residues. Trimming took 2 bases from V and 7 from J; bases not matched to a gene: 9. CDR3 sequence (DNA): TGCGCCAGCAGCTTCCGACTAGCGGGAGGCGCGGGAGAGCAGTACTTC. Residues: CASSFRLAGGAGEQYF.

V and J are TRBV6-1 and TRBJ1-5; 8 bases map to TRBD1. The CDR3 is made up of 13 amino acids. Germline CDR1 is MNHNS and CDR2 is SASEGT. Trimming removed 6 bases from V and 9 bases from J; junction bases left unmatched: 7. CDR3 sequence reads: CASSDRGASPQHF. The CDR3 nucleotides are TGTGCCAGCAGCGACAGGGGCGCATCGCCCCAGCATTTT.

V gene TRBV14 combines with J gene TRBJ1-1; D is ambiguous. This CDR3 comprises 13 residues. CDR1 SGHDN and CDR2 FVKESK come from the germline V gene. Trimming took 0 bases from V and 10 from J, leaving 12 bases between them. CDR3 loop: CASSQDFGRTAFF. The DNA of the CDR3 is TGTGCCAGCAGCCAAGATTTTGGGCGCACAGCTTTCTTT.

V gene TRBV5-1 combines with J gene TRBJ2-2; 8 nucleotides match TRBD1. The V gene end was trimmed by 2 bases and the J gene end by 6 bases; junction bases not matched to a gene: 6. CDR1 SGHRS and CDR2 YFSETQ come from the germline V gene. The CDR3 is made up of 15 amino acids. In DNA, the CDR3 is TGCGCCAGCAGCTTCAGGGGGCGAACCCCCGGGGAGCTGTTTTTT. Protein product: CASSFRGRTPGELFF. Full variable domain (rest looked up from reference TRBV5-1 and TRBJ2-2): KAGVTQTPRYLIKTRGQQVTLSCSPISGHRSVSWYQQTPGQGLQFLFEYFSETQRNKGNFPGRFSGRQFSNSRSEMNVSTLELGDSALYLCASSFRGRTPGELFFGEGSRLTVL.

The chain links TRBV10-1 to TRBJ2-1; D remains ambiguous. Germline lookup yields CDR1 WNHNN and CDR2 SYGVQD (reference sequence). The CDR3 contains 15 residues. Trimming took off 5 bases at V and 7 bases at J, with 18 bases between the two ends. CDR3 sequence (DNA): TGCGCCAGCAGTTCCCCCGGGTTATCGAGAAATGAGCAGTTCTTC. Its protein is CASSSPGLSRNEQFF.